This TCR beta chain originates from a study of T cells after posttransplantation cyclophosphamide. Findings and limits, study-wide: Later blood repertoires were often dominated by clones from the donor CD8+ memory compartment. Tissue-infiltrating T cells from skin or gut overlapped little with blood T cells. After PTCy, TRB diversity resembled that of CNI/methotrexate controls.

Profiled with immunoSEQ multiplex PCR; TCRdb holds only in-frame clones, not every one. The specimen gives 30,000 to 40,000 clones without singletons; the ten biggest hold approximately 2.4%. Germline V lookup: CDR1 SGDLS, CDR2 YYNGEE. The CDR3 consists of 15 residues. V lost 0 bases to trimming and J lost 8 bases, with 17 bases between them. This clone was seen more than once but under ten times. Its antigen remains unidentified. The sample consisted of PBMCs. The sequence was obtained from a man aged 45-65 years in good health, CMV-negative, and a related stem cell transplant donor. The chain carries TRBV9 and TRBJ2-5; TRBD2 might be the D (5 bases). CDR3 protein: CASSVGQAGERTQYF. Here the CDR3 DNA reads TGTGCCAGCAGCGTAGGGCAGGCCGGGGAACGCACCCAGTACTTC.